The source of this T cell receptor (beta chain) is a study of blood T cell repertoires in COVID-19. For the study at large: COVID-19 samples from acute and convalescent phases originated in the United States, Italy and Spain. PBMCs, B-cell-depleted T cells, or T cells provided the cDNA or gDNA that made up the material.

The germline gives CDR1 SEHNR, CDR2 FQNEAQ (reference sequence). This CDR3 is built from 13 residues. Unmatched junction bases numbered 4, after V lost 0 bases and J lost 11 bases. Source study methods: Nucleated cell number was recorded as an estimate derived from reference gene primer amplification. The assay was immunoSEQ multiplex PCR, and TCRdb's table has in-frame clones only and misses some. From that table come the V and J calls and clone size; the DNA was used to work out D and trimming. This repertoire shows around 110,000 clones, roughly 79% found once; its top ten account for less than 9%.

The sequenced material came from peripheral blood. The chain carries TRBV7-9 and TRBJ1-1; 9 positions agree with TRBD1. The clonotype was recovered from a man aged 65-85 years with active or convalescent COVID-19. The chain's CDR3 is CASSLAGQGVAFF. As DNA, the CDR3 is TGTGCCAGCAGCTTAGCGGGACAGGGTGTGGCTTTCTTT.